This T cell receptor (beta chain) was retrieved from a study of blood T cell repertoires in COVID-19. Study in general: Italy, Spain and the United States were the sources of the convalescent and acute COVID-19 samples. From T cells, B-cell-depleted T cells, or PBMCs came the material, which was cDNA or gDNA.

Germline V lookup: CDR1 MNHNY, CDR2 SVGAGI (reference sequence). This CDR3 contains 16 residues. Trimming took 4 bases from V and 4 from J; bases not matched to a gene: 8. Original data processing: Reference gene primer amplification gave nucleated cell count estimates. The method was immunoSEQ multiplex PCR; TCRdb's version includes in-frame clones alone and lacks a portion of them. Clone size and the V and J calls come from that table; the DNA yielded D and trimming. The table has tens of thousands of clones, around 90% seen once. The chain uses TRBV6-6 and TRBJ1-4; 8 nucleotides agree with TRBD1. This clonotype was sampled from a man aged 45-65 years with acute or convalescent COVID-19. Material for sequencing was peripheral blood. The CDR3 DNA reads TGTGCCAGCAGTTCGCGTGGGACAGGCGGTAATGAAAAACTGTTTTTT. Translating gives CASSSRGTGGNEKLFF.